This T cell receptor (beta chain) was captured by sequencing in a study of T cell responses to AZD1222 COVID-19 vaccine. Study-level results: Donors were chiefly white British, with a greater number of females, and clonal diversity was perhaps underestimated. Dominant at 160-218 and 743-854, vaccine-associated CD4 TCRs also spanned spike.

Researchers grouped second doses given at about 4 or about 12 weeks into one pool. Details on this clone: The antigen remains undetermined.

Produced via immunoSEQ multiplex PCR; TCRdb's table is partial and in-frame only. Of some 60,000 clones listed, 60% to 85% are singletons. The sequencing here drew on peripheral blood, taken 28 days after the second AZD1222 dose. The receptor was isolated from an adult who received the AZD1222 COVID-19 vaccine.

The CDR3 DNA follows: TGTGCCAGCACTGGCGGGGTGGGGGAGACCCAGTACTTC. It codes for CASTGGVGETQYF. V and J are TRBV27 and TRBJ2-5; D perhaps matches TRBD2 (6 bases). The CDR3 has 13 residues. The V gene lost 7 bases and the J gene lost 5 bases, with 14 bases spanning the gap. In germline, CDR1 is MNHEY, CDR2 SMNVEV (reference sequence).